Shown below are 16 T cell receptor beta chains from a single sample sequenced in a study of identifying expanded T cells in peripheral blood. The table came from immunoSEQ multiplex PCR; TCRdb's copy has only in-frame clones and leaves some out. The data hold some 70,000 clones, with roughly 90% observed a single time. The sample consisted of blood. The receptor source for this set is a person aged 18 to 70 in good health.

The gene calls are TRBV14 and TRBJ1-1, with 8 bases that match TRBD1. The CDR3 is made up of 14 amino acids. Looked up from germline, CDR1 is SGHDN and CDR2 is FVKESK. The ends lost 1 base at V and 5 bases at J; junction bases unmatched: 3. CDR3 sequence reads: CASSQAGGRTEAFF. CDR3 bases: TGTGCCAGCAGCCAAGCAGGGGGCAGGACTGAAGCTTTCTTT. Looking up the rest from reference TRBV14 and TRBJ1-1 gives the full variable domain: EAGVTQFPSHSVIEKGQTVTLRCDPISGHDNLYWYRRVMGKEIKFLLHFVKESKQDESGMPNNRFLAERTGGTYSTLKVQPAELEDSGVYFCASSQAGGRTEAFFGQGTRLTVV.

A single count supports this clone. The chain links TRBV18 to TRBJ2-7; the D gene could be TRBD1 or TRBD2 (6 bases each). Germline lookup yields CDR1 KGHSH and CDR2 LQKENI. The ends were cut back, 3 bases at V and 3 bases at J, with 12 bases in the middle. This CDR3 comprises 14 residues. CDR3 sequence (DNA): TGTGCCAGCTCACCTAAGGGGGGCTACTACGAGCAGTACTTC. Translating gives CASSPKGGYYEQYF.

The chain links TRBV19 to TRBJ2-7; 8 bases fit TRBD1. Germline V CDR1 and CDR2: LNHDA, SQIVND (reference sequence). The CDR3 has 14 residues. Germline trimming cut 6 bases from V and 3 bases from J; bases unmatched to any gene: 7. The CDR3 spells CASSTTGGFYEQYF. In nucleotides, the CDR3 is TGTGCCAGTAGCACCACAGGGGGTTTCTACGAGCAGTACTTC.

V gene TRBV14 combines with J gene TRBJ2-2; D uncertain. The CDR3 consists of 14 residues. Germline CDR1 is SGHDN and CDR2 is FVKESK. V lost 6 bases and J lost 0, with 8 bases in between. As DNA, the CDR3 is TGTGCCAGCAGACGCGACGCGAACACCGGGGAGCTGTTTTTT. This sequence encodes CASRRDANTGELFF.

The rearrangement joins TRBV4-3 to TRBJ1-5; D is unclear. V lost 2 bases to trimming and J lost 5 bases, with 7 bases between them. The germline CDR1 and CDR2 sequences are LGHNA and YSLEER. This CDR3 comprises 13 residues. The CDR3 DNA sequence: TGCGCCAGCAGCCAAAGAACCGATCAGCCCCAGCATTTT. It translates to CASSQRTDQPQHF.

This sequence joins TRBV19 and TRBJ1-4; D is uncertain. The CDR3 covers 13 residues. V was shortened by 2 bases and J by 12 bases, with 13 bases between the two germline ends. CDR1 and CDR2 from the germline V gene are LNHDA and SQIVND (reference sequence). The CDR3 is CASSISGGLELFF. The CDR3 coding sequence is TGTGCCAGTAGTATATCGGGCGGATTAGAACTGTTTTTT.

The V and J genes are TRBV11-2 and TRBJ1-2; TRBD1 matches 7 bases. The J segment lost 5 bases and the V segment lost 2 bases, leaving 8 bases of the junction unmatched. This CDR3 region has 15 residues. Germline-derived CDR1 and CDR2 are SGHAT and FQNNGV. CDR3 in DNA: TGTGCCAGCAGCTTACTTTCGGGACAGACTTATGGCTACACCTTC. Translating gives CASSLLSGQTYGYTF.

The V gene is TRBV5-6, the J gene TRBJ2-5; D unclear. Between the trimmed V and J ends, which lost 3 bases and 8 bases, there was a span of 8 bases. The CDR3 is 11 residues long. Germline V gives CDR1 SGHDT, CDR2 YYEEEE. The CDR3 here is CASSSRSTQYF. The CDR3 nucleotides read TGTGCCAGCAGCTCCCGTTCTACCCAGTACTTC. The variable domain in full, completed from reference TRBV5-6 and TRBJ2-5, reads DAGVTQSPTHLIKTRGQQVTLRCSPKSGHDTVSWYQQALGQGPQFIFQYYEEEERQRGNFPDRFSGHQFPNYSSELNVNALLLGDSALYLCASSSRSTQYFGPGTRLLVL.

The genes are TRBV2 and TRBJ2-5; 7 bases are shared with TRBD1. The CDR3 totals 13 residues. Trimming removed 7 bases from V and 5 bases from J; junction bases left unmatched: 7. Looked up from germline, CDR1 is SNHLY and CDR2 is FYNNEI. The CDR3 protein is CASTPRGPETQYF. The CDR3 region has the DNA TGTGCCAGCACCCCGAGGGGGCCGGAGACCCAGTACTTC.

V usage is TRBV27 and J usage is TRBJ1-1; TRBD1 matches 9 bases. V shed 5 bases, J shed 5 bases, and the junction held 3 bases outside the gene matches. This CDR3 is built from 13 residues. Germline V gives CDR1 MNHEY, CDR2 SMNVEV (reference sequence). CDR3 nucleotide sequence: TGTGCCAGCAGTGGGACAGGGTTGACTGAAGCTTTCTTT. Translated: CASSGTGLTEAFF.

The V call is TRBV30, the J call TRBJ2-2, with D possibly TRBD1 on 6 matching bases. CDR1 is GTSNPN and CDR2 is SVGIG in the germline V gene (reference sequence). The CDR3 sequence is 13 residues long. CDR3 sequence: CARAQGIAGELFF. The CDR3 DNA is TGTGCAAGAGCCCAGGGGATTGCAGGGGAGCTGTTTTTT.

This clone was counted between two and nine times. The rearrangement joins TRBV6-6 to TRBJ1-5; D is undetermined. The germline V gene has CDR1 MNHNY and CDR2 SVGAGI (reference sequence). The length of the CDR3 is 13 residues. V gave up 3 bases and J gave up 0 bases, with 3 bases separating them. Written as DNA, the CDR3 is TGTGCCAGCAGTTATCGTAGCAATCAGCCCCAGCATTTT. This sequence encodes CASSYRSNQPQHF.

The chain couples TRBV7-8 to TRBJ1-2; unclear D gene. V gave up 4 bases and J gave up 4 bases, with 10 bases separating them. The CDR3 runs 13 residues. Germline CDR1 SGHVS, CDR2 FQNEAQ. The CDR3 loop reads CASSYRAAYGYTF. In DNA form, the CDR3 reads TGTGCCAGCAGCTACCGGGCCGCCTATGGCTACACCTTC.

V and J are TRBV9 and TRBJ1-2, with TRBD1 matching over 12 bases. CDR3 length equals 17 residues. V gave up 4 bases and J gave up 8 bases; unmatched junction bases: 15. Germline V gene data show CDR1 as SGDLS and CDR2 as YYNGEE. CDR3 nucleotide sequence: TGTGCCAGCAGCCTTTCTTCCGGGACAGGGGGCGCCCACGGCTACACCTTC. It is translated as CASSLSSGTGGAHGYTF. The full variable domain, completed using reference TRBV9 and TRBJ1-2, is DSGVTQTPKHLITATGQRVTLRCSPRSGDLSVYWYQQSLDQGLQFLIQYYNGEERAKGNILERFSAQQFPDLHSELNLSSLELGDSALYFCASSLSSGTGGAHGYTFGSGTRLTVV.

The genes are TRBV9 and TRBJ1-1; D unclear. Per germline, CDR1 SGDLS and CDR2 YYNGEE. The CDR3 extends over 13 amino acids. V gave up 0 bases and J gave up 7 bases, with 10 bases separating them. The CDR3 loop reads CASSVGDKGEAFF. Written as DNA, the CDR3 is TGTGCCAGCAGCGTAGGAGACAAGGGTGAAGCTTTCTTT.

The rearrangement links TRBV27 to TRBJ2-2; D is possibly TRBD2 (6 bases). V lost 7 bases and J lost 3, with 15 bases in between. There are 15 residues in the CDR3. CDR1 MNHEY and CDR2 SMNVEV come from the germline V gene (reference sequence). CDR3 nucleotide sequence: TGTGCCAGCAAGGGCGGGAACTGGGACACCGGGGAGCTGTTTTTT. It is translated as CASKGGNWDTGELFF.